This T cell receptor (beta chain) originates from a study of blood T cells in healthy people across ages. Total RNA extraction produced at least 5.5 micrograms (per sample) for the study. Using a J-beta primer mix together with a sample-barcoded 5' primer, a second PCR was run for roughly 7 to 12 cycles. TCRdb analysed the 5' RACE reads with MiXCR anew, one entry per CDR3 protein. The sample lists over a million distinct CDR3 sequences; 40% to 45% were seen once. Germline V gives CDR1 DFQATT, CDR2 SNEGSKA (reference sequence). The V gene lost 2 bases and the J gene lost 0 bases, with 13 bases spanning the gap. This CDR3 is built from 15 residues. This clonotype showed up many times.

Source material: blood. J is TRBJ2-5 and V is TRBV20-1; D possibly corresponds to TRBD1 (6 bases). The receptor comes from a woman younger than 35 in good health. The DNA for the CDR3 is TGCAGTGCTAGAATAATTGGACAGTACCAAGAGACCCAGTACTTC. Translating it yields CSARIIGQYQETQYF.